Listed here are 18 T cell receptor beta chains from one sample, sequenced in a study of blood T cell repertoires in COVID-19. TCRdb keeps only in-frame clones here, not all; method: immunoSEQ multiplex PCR. The table shows approximately 210,000 clones, with around 76% occurring only once. The sequencing input was PBMCs or T cells enriched from blood (not recorded which). The source is a woman in her 50s with acute COVID-19.

The gene calls are TRBV6-5 and TRBJ1-5, with 7 bases that match TRBD1. The ends lost 5 bases at V and 0 bases at J; junction bases unmatched: 4. Germline assignment: CDR1 MNHEY and CDR2 SVGAGI. This CDR3 has 15 residues. CDR3 sequence: CASSRTGYSNQPQHF. The DNA of the CDR3 is TGTGCCAGCAGTCGGACAGGCTATAGCAATCAGCCCCAGCATTTT.

J is TRBJ2-3 and V is TRBV10-3; D is undetermined. CDR1 and CDR2 from the germline V gene are ENHRY and SYGVKD. V lost 4 bases, J lost 4 bases, and 12 bases lay in between. The CDR3 consists of 14 residues. CDR3 residues: CAISAPGGPDTQYF. The CDR3 DNA reads TGTGCCATCAGTGCTCCCGGCGGCCCAGATACGCAGTATTTT.

A remark on this clone: Other DNA sequences from this sample encode an identical CDR3 as well. The chain joins TRBV29-1 to TRBJ1-2; 11 bases line up with TRBD1. The CDR3 contains 13 residues. Germline V lookup: CDR1 SQVTM, CDR2 ANQGSEA. J gave up 5 bases and V 7 bases, and 6 bases lay outside the gene matches. CDR3 sequence reads: CSGGQGARYGYTF. The CDR3 DNA follows: TGCAGCGGTGGACAGGGGGCGAGGTATGGCTACACCTTC.

The chain combines TRBV30 with TRBJ1-1; possible D gene TRBD1, 5 bases. The CDR3 is 13 amino acids. Germline CDR1 and CDR2: GTSNPN and SVGIG (reference sequence). V lost 3 bases and J 1 base, leaving 9 bases between the germline ends. The CDR3 DNA reads TGTGCCTGGAGGACCGGACAGAACACTGAAGCTTTCTTT. Translated, it gives CAWRTGQNTEAFF.

The V call is TRBV6-2 or TRBV6-3, the J call TRBJ1-5, with D perhaps matching TRBD1 (6 bases). The CDR3 has 13 residues. Germline CDR1 MNHEY, CDR2 SVGEGT. Trimming took off 5 bases at V and 4 bases at J, with 9 bases between the two ends. The CDR3 nucleotides are TGTGCCAGCAGTCGACAGGCTAATCAGCCCCAGCATTTT. Translating gives CASSRQANQPQHF.

The CDR3 sequence is CASIRGRDQPQHF. CDR3 nucleotides: TGTGCCAGCATTCGGGGAAGGGATCAGCCCCAGCATTTT. The V call is TRBV6-5, the J call TRBJ1-5; D is unclear. Germline V gene lookup returns CDR1 MNHEY and CDR2 SVGAGI. Trimming removed 7 bases at V and 5 bases at J, with 12 bases between. There are 13 residues in the CDR3.

The chain carries TRBV28 and TRBJ1-5; TRBD1 agrees at 8 bases. With V trimmed by 7 bases and J by 2 bases, 7 bases remained unmatched. The germline V gene has CDR1 MDHEN and CDR2 SYDVKM. The CDR3 sequence is 15 residues long. The CDR3 bases are TGTGCCAGCACCACGACAGGGGTGGGCAATCAGCCCCAGCATTTT. It is translated as CASTTTGVGNQPQHF.

This clone was counted a few times. The CDR3 spells CASSLGTGRTGELFF. In nucleotides, the CDR3 is TGTGCCAGCAGCTTGGGGACAGGGCGTACCGGGGAGCTGTTTTTT. The J gene is TRBJ2-2, the V gene TRBV7-6, with 9 bases that match TRBD1. The CDR3 runs to 15 residues. V shed 3 bases, J shed 5 bases, and the junction held 4 bases outside the gene matches. Germline lookup yields CDR1 SGHVS and CDR2 FNYEAQ.

About this clone itself: Other DNA variants within this sample encode the same CDR3. V and J are TRBV19 and TRBJ1-3; possible D gene TRBD1, 5 bases. The CDR3 sequence is 15 residues long. Trimming shortened V by 5 bases and J by 0 bases, and 11 bases separated the two germline ends. Germline assignment: CDR1 LNHDA and CDR2 SQIVND (reference sequence). The CDR3 protein is CASSLRGSSGNTIYF. CDR3 sequence (DNA): TGTGCCAGTAGTCTCCGGGGGAGCTCTGGAAACACCATATATTTT.

The V gene is TRBV27, the J gene TRBJ1-3; D is undetermined. This CDR3 spans 16 amino acids. V lost 5 bases and J lost 0, with 14 bases in between. Germline V gene lookup returns CDR1 MNHEY and CDR2 SMNVEV (reference sequence). The DNA of the CDR3 is TGTGCCAGCAGTAAAACGGGAATGTACTCTGGAAACACCATATATTTT. Protein sequence: CASSKTGMYSGNTIYF.

The rearrangement links TRBV28 to TRBJ1-2; D gene ambiguous. Germline V gene data show CDR1 as MDHEN and CDR2 as SYDVKM. CDR3 length equals 14 residues. V lost 6 bases and J 2 bases, leaving 13 bases between the germline ends. CDR3 residues: CASSRGSDNYGYTF. The DNA of the CDR3 is TGTGCCAGCAGCCGCGGCTCTGACAACTATGGCTACACCTTC.

The chain joins TRBV4-1 to TRBJ2-1, with D unresolved. The CDR3 totals 15 residues. V lost 1 base, J lost 7 bases, and 14 bases lay in between. The germline V gene encodes CDR1 MGHRA and CDR2 YSYEKL. Here the CDR3 reads CASSQGSYIRNEQFF. The CDR3 nucleotides read TGCGCCAGCAGCCAAGGATCGTACATACGAAATGAGCAGTTCTTC.

The chain links TRBV3-1 (or the pseudogene TRBV3-2) to TRBJ1-1, with TRBD1 as a possible D gene (6 bases). Trimming removed 4 bases at V and 1 base at J, with 10 bases between. Per germline, CDR1 LGHDT and CDR2 YNNKEL (reference sequence). This CDR3 has 14 residues. The CDR3 spells CASSPGGRNTEAFF. CDR3 nucleotide sequence: TGTGCCAGCAGCCCGGGGGGGCGGAACACTGAAGCTTTCTTT.

The rearrangement uses TRBV7-5 and TRBJ2-7; the D segment call TRBD1 is taken from the table without a DNA check. TRBV7-5 is given as a pseudogene. CDR3 length: 12 residues. CDR3 coding DNA: TGTGTCAGAAGCCCGGACAGCTACGAGCAGTACGTC. The encoded protein is CVRSPDSYEQYV.

V gene TRBV6-2 or TRBV6-3 combines with J gene TRBJ2-1; 11 nucleotides align to TRBD2. The CDR3 is 15 amino acids. V was pared by 6 bases and J by 5 bases, with 6 bases of the junction left unmatched. Germline V lookup: CDR1 MNHEY, CDR2 SVGEGT. DNA of the CDR3: TGTGCCAGCAGCGATCCGGGACTAGCGGACAATGAGCAGTTCTTC. Protein product: CASSDPGLADNEQFF.

The chain has TRBV5-1 and TRBJ1-3; 8 bases are shared with TRBD1. The CDR3 has 16 residues. V lost 0 bases and J lost 7; bases outside the gene matches: 9. CDR1 SGHRS and CDR2 YFSETQ come from the germline V gene. In nucleotides, the CDR3 is TGCGCCAGCAGCTTGGGTGGACAGGGAGAGGGGAACACCATATATTTT. Its protein product is CASSLGGQGEGNTIYF.

This clone has more than one count but fewer than ten. The V call is TRBV18, the J call TRBJ2-1, with a possible D match to TRBD2 (7 bases). Per germline, CDR1 KGHSH and CDR2 LQKENI. V was trimmed by 3 bases and J by 7 bases, leaving 16 bases between them. CDR3 length: 15 residues. CDR3 in DNA: TGTGCCAGCTCACCTCTTAAAGGGGGGGCGAATGAGCAGTTCTTC. Its protein is CASSPLKGGANEQFF. The variable domain in full, with the rest retrieved from reference TRBV18 and TRBJ2-1, is NAGVMQNPRHLVRRRGQEARLRCSPMKGHSHVYWYRQLPEEGLKFMVYLQKENIIDESGMPKERFSAEFPKEGPSILRIQQVVRGDSAAYFCASSPLKGGANEQFFGPGTRLTVL.

V usage is TRBV19 and J usage is TRBJ1-1; D is unclear. The CDR3 sequence is 11 residues long. CDR1 is LNHDA and CDR2 is SQIVND in the germline V gene (reference sequence). Trimming cost V 8 bases and J 8 bases, with 12 bases left between them. The CDR3 DNA follows: TGTGCCAGTGGCGCACGGGTAGAAGCTTTCTTT. Its translation: CASGARVEAFF.